Shown below are 24 T cell receptor beta chains from a single sample sequenced in a study of blood T cell repertoires in COVID-19. The table came from immunoSEQ multiplex PCR; TCRdb's copy has only in-frame clones and leaves some out. The sample carries some 270,000 clones, roughly 81% recorded once. The material sequenced was PBMCs or T cells enriched from blood (not recorded which). Receptors were obtained from a woman in her fifties or sixties who had been exposed to COVID-19.

CDR3 sequence reads: CASSRQGATYNSPLHF. The CDR3 coding sequence is TGTGCCAGCAGTCGACAGGGGGCCACCTATAATTCACCCCTCCACTTT. The V call is TRBV27, the J call TRBJ1-6; 10 positions match TRBD1. The CDR3 has 16 residues. The germline V gene encodes CDR1 MNHEY and CDR2 SMNVEV (reference sequence). Trimming took 5 bases from V and 2 from J; bases not matched to a gene: 3.

This clone has more than one count but fewer than ten. This chain uses TRBV28 with TRBJ1-1; maybe TRBD1 (5 bases). Trimming took off 4 bases at V and 7 bases at J, with 10 bases between the two ends. Germline CDR1 is MDHEN and CDR2 is SYDVKM. The CDR3 consists of 12 residues. The CDR3 spells CASSSGLFEAFF. CDR3 coding DNA: TGTGCCAGCAGTTCAGGGCTCTTTGAAGCTTTCTTT. Full variable domain (remainder filled in from reference TRBV28 and TRBJ1-1): DVKVTQSSRYLVKRTGEKVFLECVQDMDHENMFWYRQDPGLGLRLIYFSYDVKMKEKGDIPEGYSVSREKKERFSLILESASTNQTSMYLCASSSGLFEAFFGQGTRLTVV.

The chain is built from TRBV24-1 and TRBJ2-1; the match to TRBD2 covers 13 bases. The germline CDR1 and CDR2 sequences are KGHDR and SFDVKD. V lost 10 bases to trimming and J lost 4 bases; unmatched junction nucleotides: 6. The CDR3 contains 15 residues. CDR3 DNA sequence: TGTGCCACTTGGACTAGCGGGGGTAAATACAATGAGCAGTTCTTC. Translation: CATWTSGGKYNEQFF.

The CDR3 protein is CASSRPLGNVGTQYF. DNA of the CDR3: TGTGCCAGCAGTCGCCCCCTAGGTAACGTTGGTACGCAGTATTTT. This sequence joins TRBV28 and TRBJ2-3; D is ambiguous. V gave up 5 bases and J gave up 8 bases, with 20 bases separating them. Looked up from germline, CDR1 is MDHEN and CDR2 is SYDVKM. This CDR3 has 15 residues.

The genes are TRBV30 and TRBJ2-5, with TRBD1 matching over 8 bases. CDR3 length: 13 amino acids. V trimming: 5 bases; J trimming: 4 bases; junction bases outside the gene matches: 6. The germline CDR1 and CDR2 sequences are GTSNPN and SVGIG (reference sequence). The CDR3 bases are TGTGCCTGGCGAACAGGGGGAACAGAGACCCAGTACTTC. Translation: CAWRTGGTETQYF.

CDR3 sequence (DNA): TGTGCCAGCAGCTCGGGACAGGGGGTCTACGGCTACACCTTC. Amino acid sequence: CASSSGQGVYGYTF. The chain links TRBV9 to TRBJ1-2, with 11 positions matching TRBD1. Germline loops: CDR1 SGDLS, CDR2 YYNGEE. The CDR3 runs to 14 residues. J was trimmed by 8 bases and V by 4 bases; bases with no gene match: 7.

This chain links TRBV6-1 with TRBJ1-2; TRBD1 matches at 8 bases. CDR3 length equals 15 residues. Looked up from germline, CDR1 is MNHNS and CDR2 is SASEGT. J gave up 9 bases and V 1 base, and 10 bases lay outside the gene matches. DNA for the CDR3: TGTGCCAGCAGTGAAGGGGGACAGGTTGTCGTGAGCTACACCTTC. Its protein product is CASSEGGQVVVSYTF.

The rearrangement uses TRBV5-8 and TRBJ1-2, with D possibly TRBD1 on 6 matching bases. V dropped 5 bases and J dropped 4 bases, with 15 bases sitting between them. Germline CDR1 reads SGHTS; CDR2 reads YDEGEE. This CDR3 comprises 14 residues. The CDR3 here is CASSQGGRSYGYTF. Here the CDR3 DNA reads TGTGCCAGCAGTCAAGGGGGAAGAAGCTATGGCTACACCTTC.

This clone has only one observation. The rearrangement joins TRBV5-6 to TRBJ2-7, with 7 bases lining up with TRBD1. CDR1 and CDR2 from the germline V gene are SGHDT and YYEEEE. This CDR3 has 14 residues. The V gene end was trimmed by 4 bases and the J gene end by 1 base; junction bases not matched to a gene: 5. The CDR3 DNA reads TGTGCCAGCAGCCCCCCGGGACAGTCCTACGAGCAGTACTTC. It codes for CASSPPGQSYEQYF. Complete variable domain (other parts from reference TRBV5-6 and TRBJ2-7): DAGVTQSPTHLIKTRGQQVTLRCSPKSGHDTVSWYQQALGQGPQFIFQYYEEEERQRGNFPDRFSGHQFPNYSSELNVNALLLGDSALYLCASSPPGQSYEQYFGPGTRLTVT.

The genes are TRBV5-6 and TRBJ2-4; D possibly corresponds to TRBD2 (6 bases). The CDR3 is 14 amino acids. In germline, CDR1 is SGHDT, CDR2 YYEEEE. The V end was cut by 1 base, the J end by 5 bases, with 10 bases between. The CDR3 is CASSLPGGENIQYF. DNA for the CDR3: TGTGCCAGCAGCTTGCCCGGGGGAGAAAACATTCAGTACTTC.

The chain's CDR3 is CASSLVRRPLHF. The CDR3 DNA follows: TGTGCCAGCAGCTTAGTTAGGCGGCCCCTCCACTTT. This chain joins TRBV7-2 and TRBJ1-6; D is undetermined. There are 12 residues in the CDR3. Trimming left V 1 base short and J 13 bases short, with 8 bases between. Looked up from germline, CDR1 is SGHTA and CDR2 is FQGNSA.

V gene TRBV11-2 combines with J gene TRBJ2-3; TRBD2 agrees at 8 bases. The CDR3 loop spans 14 amino acids. From germline, CDR1 is SGHAT and CDR2 FQNNGV. V shed 5 bases and J 4 bases; nucleotides not matched to a gene: 5. This CDR3 is CASSRGGGPDTQYF. DNA for the CDR3: TGTGCCAGCAGCCGGGGGGGTGGTCCAGATACGCAGTATTTT. The full variable domain, rest sourced from reference TRBV11-2 and TRBJ2-3, is EAGVAQSPRYKIIEKRQSVAFWCNPISGHATLYWYQQILGQGPKLLIQFQNNGVVDDSQLPKDRFSAERLKGVDSTLKIQPAKLEDSAVYLCASSRGGGPDTQYFGPGTRLTVL.

The chain has TRBV19 and TRBJ1-1; no clear D gene. Germline-derived CDR1 and CDR2 are LNHDA and SQIVND (reference sequence). Trimming removed 5 bases at V and 0 bases at J, with 10 bases between. The CDR3 is made up of 14 amino acids. In nucleotides, the CDR3 is TGTGCCAGTAGTGCGAGCCCCATGAACACTGAAGCTTTCTTT. Encoded protein: CASSASPMNTEAFF.

The rearrangement uses TRBV28 and TRBJ1-1; D perhaps matches TRBD1 (6 bases). The CDR3 is 14 residues long. V lost 7 bases, J lost 4 bases, and 16 bases lay in between. CDR1 MDHEN and CDR2 SYDVKM come from the germline V gene. The CDR3 loop reads CASTPGGQGTEAFF. The CDR3 nucleotides read TGTGCCAGCACCCCCGGGGGGCAGGGCACTGAAGCTTTCTTT.

The chain joins TRBV12-1 to TRBJ2-7; the D call in the table, TRBD2, was not verified against the DNA. TRBV12-1 is labeled a pseudogene. The CDR3 is made up of 17 amino acids. CDR3 residues: CASSPLGGQTFTYEQYF. The CDR3 coding sequence is TGTGCCAGCAGCCCCCTCGGGGGGCAAACATTTACCTACGAGCAGTACTTC.

The chain employs TRBV5-1 and TRBJ1-1; a weak D match, TRBD1 (5 bases). V was trimmed by 4 bases and J by 3 bases, leaving 13 bases between them. This CDR3 has 14 amino acids. CDR1 and CDR2 (germline): SGHRS, YFSETQ. CDR3 sequence reads: CASSPSGGDTEAFF. As DNA, the CDR3 is TGCGCCAGCAGCCCCTCGGGGGGGGACACTGAAGCTTTCTTT.

This chain joins TRBV27 and TRBJ2-7, with TRBD2 identical over 7 bases. The CDR3 extends over 13 amino acids. V lost 4 bases, J lost 6 bases, and 6 bases stayed unmatched. Per germline, CDR1 MNHEY and CDR2 SMNVEV (reference sequence). CDR3 nucleotides: TGTGCCAGCAGTTCTTGGACTAGTAGCGAGCAGTACTTC. Residues: CASSSWTSSEQYF.

This chain connects TRBV29-1 to TRBJ1-1, with TRBD1 matching 7 bases. CDR1 SQVTM and CDR2 ANQGSEA come from the germline V gene. The CDR3 runs to 13 residues. Trimming cost V 7 bases and J 2 bases; bases outside gene matches: 7. This CDR3 reads CSASHRGNTEAFF. For the CDR3, the DNA is TGCAGCGCTTCCCACAGGGGTAACACTGAAGCTTTCTTT.

Only a few counts were recorded for this clone. The V gene is TRBV28, the J gene TRBJ1-1, with a tentative D call TRBD1 (6 bases). V was pared by 8 bases and J by 2 bases, with 12 bases between. In germline, CDR1 is MDHEN, CDR2 SYDVKM. The CDR3 spans 13 residues. CDR3 loop: CASGVGGNTEAFF. Written as DNA, the CDR3 is TGTGCCAGCGGGGTAGGGGGAAACACTGAAGCTTTCTTT.

J is TRBJ2-1 and V is TRBV11-3; possible D gene TRBD1, 6 bases. CDR1 is SGHNT, CDR2 YENEEA, per germline. V was shortened by 5 bases and J by 5 bases, with 22 bases between the two germline ends. The CDR3 spans 17 residues. This CDR3 is CASSRNAGRDTDNEQFF. CDR3 bases: TGTGCCAGCAGCCGTAACGCGGGCCGGGACACCGACAATGAGCAGTTCTTC.

The V and J genes are TRBV4-3 and TRBJ1-4; a possible D gene is TRBD1 (5 bases). Germline V gene sequence: CDR1 LGHNA, CDR2 YSLEER. The V end was cut by 1 base, the J end by 3 bases, with 12 bases between. The CDR3 has 16 residues. CDR3 sequence reads: CASSQAAGGANEKLFF. The CDR3 nucleotides are TGCGCCAGCAGCCAAGCGGCGGGGGGGGCTAATGAAAAACTGTTTTTT.

The chain recombines TRBV18 with TRBJ1-2; no firm D call. The CDR3 spans 12 residues. V was trimmed by 1 base and J by 6 bases, leaving 6 bases between them. CDR1 is KGHSH, CDR2 LQKENI, per germline. In nucleotides, the CDR3 is TGTGCCAGCTCACCACTCGCAGATGGCTACACCTTC. Residues: CASSPLADGYTF.

This chain links TRBV6-5 with TRBJ1-1, with D uncertain. This CDR3 region has 14 residues. Trimming took off 7 bases at V and 6 bases at J, with 18 bases between the two ends. CDR1 is MNHEY and CDR2 is SVGAGI in the germline V gene. The CDR3 DNA follows: TGTGCCAGCACCACCGGGTTCGGAAGCCCTGAAGCTTTCTTT. This encodes CASTTGFGSPEAFF.

The chain employs TRBV7-9 and TRBJ2-1; 9 nucleotides match TRBD1. Germline trimming cut 1 base from V and 4 bases from J; bases unmatched to any gene: 11. Germline CDR1 is SEHNR and CDR2 is FQNEAQ (reference sequence). The CDR3 runs 18 residues. CDR3 DNA sequence: TGTGCCAGCAGCTTAGTGGGGACAGGGCAGCCCGGGTACAATGAGCAGTTCTTC. Encoded protein: CASSLVGTGQPGYNEQFF.